One and the same sample provided the 29 T cell receptor beta chains below, sequenced in a study of blood T cell repertoires in COVID-19 (dated by TCRdb to 2019 to 2021). Libraries were prepared through the immunoSEQ multiplex PCR assay. TCRdb stores this immuneACCESS table with in-frame sequences only. Part of the clones is absent; in the studies checked, under half of the shortfall reflects unresolved V genes, and no reason is known for the rest. Present in this sample are about 160,000 clones, around 79% of which were seen just once. The top ten constitute 8.1% of the sample. The sample taken for sequencing was peripheral blood. These receptors came from a woman aged 60-75 years with COVID-19, enrolled during active disease.

This sequence joins TRBV6-5 and TRBJ2-7; tentatively, D is TRBD1 (6 bases). Trimming pared 9 bases from V and 1 base from J, leaving 16 bases between. The length of the CDR3 is 14 residues. Germline CDR1 reads MNHEY; CDR2 reads SVGAGI. In DNA form, the CDR3 reads TGTGCCAGTAGTCAGGGGCGAGGATCCTACGAGCAGTACTTC. Encoded protein: CASSQGRGSYEQYF.

This clone was picked up many times. This rearrangement joins TRBV11-2 to TRBJ2-7, with D unresolved. The CDR3 runs 15 residues. V was clipped by 5 bases and J by 2 bases, with 16 bases between them. The germline gives CDR1 SGHAT, CDR2 FQNNGV. In DNA form, the CDR3 reads TGTGCCAGCAGCCCGGTTGCGGCCCCTCCCTACGAGCAGTACTTC. Its protein is CASSPVAAPPYEQYF. The entire variable domain, with the rest obtained from reference TRBV11-2 and TRBJ2-7, is as follows: EAGVAQSPRYKIIEKRQSVAFWCNPISGHATLYWYQQILGQGPKLLIQFQNNGVVDDSQLPKDRFSAERLKGVDSTLKIQPAKLEDSAVYLCASSPVAAPPYEQYFGPGTRLTVT.

The table lists this clone with a count of one. J is TRBJ1-5 and V is TRBV19; TRBD1 matches at 8 bases. Germline CDR1 is LNHDA and CDR2 is SQIVND (reference sequence). J lost 2 bases, V lost 5 bases, and 5 bases had no gene match. The CDR3 has 15 amino acids. The CDR3 DNA sequence: TGTGCCAGTAGTCTGGACAGGGCCGGCAATCAGCCCCAGCATTTT. It translates to CASSLDRAGNQPQHF.

The chain has TRBV28 and TRBJ2-5, with 12 bases aligning to TRBD2. The germline gives CDR1 MDHEN, CDR2 SYDVKM. This CDR3 comprises 15 residues. After removal of 2 bases from V and 6 bases from J, the junction contained 4 bases not matched to a gene. In DNA, the CDR3 is TGTGCCAGCAGTTTACCTAGCGGGGGGGCAAAGACCCAGTACTTC. It encodes CASSLPSGGAKTQYF.

The chain employs TRBV19 and TRBJ2-7, with D unclear. The V and J ends lost 2 bases and 0 bases respectively, with 11 bases between them. This CDR3 spans 15 amino acids. CDR1 and CDR2 (germline): LNHDA, SQIVND (reference sequence). DNA for the CDR3: TGTGCCAGTAGTATACGCCGACATCCCTCCTACGAGCAGTACTTC. Protein product: CASSIRRHPSYEQYF.

CDR3 residues: CASRRTGDYEQYV. The CDR3 DNA is TGTGCCAGCAGGCGGACAGGGGACTACGAGCAGTACGTC. The chain carries TRBV27 and TRBJ2-7; TRBD1 matches 9 bases. This CDR3 has 13 residues. The V gene end was trimmed by 6 bases and the J gene end by 3 bases; junction bases not matched to a gene: 3. The germline CDR1 and CDR2 sequences are MNHEY and SMNVEV (reference sequence).

This clone was seen a single time. This rearrangement joins TRBV10-3 to TRBJ2-2, with 11 bases lining up with TRBD2. Trimming removed 10 bases from V and 6 bases from J; junction bases left unmatched: 13. From germline, CDR1 is ENHRY and CDR2 SYGVKD. The CDR3 length is 16 residues. CDR3 residues: CASMRGPSGGSGELFF. As DNA, the CDR3 is TGTGCCAGCATGAGGGGACCTAGCGGGGGGTCCGGGGAGCTGTTTTTT.

This clone was counted at least ten times. This chain uses TRBV6-5 with TRBJ2-1; the match to TRBD2 covers 8 bases. The CDR3 covers 16 residues. CDR1 and CDR2 from the germline V gene are MNHEY and SVGAGI. The V gene end was trimmed by 2 bases and the J gene end by 6 bases; junction bases not matched to a gene: 9. DNA for the CDR3: TGTGCCAGCAGTTACGGAGCGGGAGACCTACCCAATGAGCAGTTCTTC. Its translation is CASSYGAGDLPNEQFF.

The chain uses TRBV15 and TRBJ1-6; TRBD1 might be the D (5 bases). This CDR3 region has 15 residues. Germline CDR1 and CDR2: LNHNV and YYDKDF (reference sequence). The V end lost 0 bases, the J end lost 10 bases, and 13 bases lay between the germline ends. The CDR3 region is CATSRDIGVGSPLHF. The CDR3 DNA sequence: TGTGCCACCAGCAGAGATATAGGGGTGGGATCACCCCTCCACTTT.

The gene calls are TRBV6-5 and TRBJ1-1; D may be TRBD1 (6 bases). V was trimmed by 7 bases and J by 4 bases, leaving 19 bases between them. The CDR3 contains 15 residues. The V gene's germline CDR1 is MNHEY and CDR2 SVGAGI. CDR3 sequence: CASTRGGGGPTEAFF. For the CDR3, the DNA is TGTGCCAGCACCCGAGGGGGTGGGGGCCCCACTGAAGCTTTCTTT.

The chain carries TRBV7-3 and TRBJ1-1; D might be TRBD1 (6 bases). This CDR3 has 13 amino acids. V was clipped by 3 bases and J by 1 base, with 6 bases between them. CDR1 SGHTA and CDR2 FQGTGA come from the germline V gene. This chain's CDR3 is CASSLDRNTEAFF. CDR3 sequence (DNA): TGTGCCAGCAGCTTGGACAGGAACACTGAAGCTTTCTTT.

The rearrangement uses TRBV6-6 and TRBJ2-2, with D maybe TRBD1 (6 bases). Trimming shortened V by 5 bases and J by 4 bases, and 17 bases separated the two germline ends. The CDR3 runs to 16 residues. CDR1 and CDR2 (germline): MNHNY, SVGAGI (reference sequence). CDR3 protein: CASSIIRGRVTGELFF. As DNA, the CDR3 is TGTGCCAGCAGTATTATCAGGGGTAGGGTCACCGGGGAGCTGTTTTTT.

This clone was seen just once. The chain carries TRBV19 and TRBJ1-5, with D perhaps TRBD1 (5 bases). V was shortened by 7 bases and J by 3 bases, with 22 bases between the two germline ends. The CDR3 is made up of 17 amino acids. Looked up from germline, CDR1 is LNHDA and CDR2 is SQIVND (reference sequence). This CDR3 is CASTSISGDMSNQPQHF. The DNA for the CDR3 is TGTGCCAGTACCTCGATTTCGGGGGATATGTCCAATCAGCCCCAGCATTTT.

This clone was found a few times. The gene calls are TRBV7-2 and TRBJ1-2, with D unclear. The CDR3 runs to 14 residues. Germline V CDR1 and CDR2: SGHTA, FQGNSA. Trimming took off 7 bases at V and 0 bases at J, with 12 bases between the two ends. This chain's CDR3 is CASTPSSSNYGYTF. CDR3 DNA: TGTGCCAGCACCCCTAGCAGCTCTAACTATGGCTACACCTTC.

The chain joins TRBV6-5 to TRBJ1-2; D uncertain. CDR3 length equals 15 residues. The germline gives CDR1 MNHEY, CDR2 SVGAGI. Trimming left V 7 bases short and J 3 bases short, with 18 bases between. This CDR3 reads CASTLDSRNYYGYTF. DNA for the CDR3: TGTGCCAGCACCTTGGACTCCCGGAATTACTATGGCTACACCTTC.

This clone was detected once. The chain couples TRBV6-4 to TRBJ1-2, with a tentative D call TRBD1 (5 bases). The V gene's germline CDR1 is MRHNA and CDR2 SNTAGT. CDR3 length equals 13 residues. Trimming took 3 bases from V and 7 from J, leaving 12 bases between them. CDR3 nucleotides: TGTGCCAGCAGTGAAGGAGGGGAGGGTGGCTACACCTTC. Translating it yields CASSEGGEGGYTF.

The V gene is TRBV5-4, the J gene TRBJ2-3, with D tentatively TRBD2 (5 bases). CDR1 is SGHNT, CDR2 YYREEE, per germline (reference sequence). This CDR3 is 15 amino acids long. The ends were cut back, 4 bases at V and 1 base at J, with 13 bases in the middle. The CDR3 DNA reads TGTGCCAGCAGCCTCGACTACCGTGGCACAGATACGCAGTATTTT. It is translated as CASSLDYRGTDTQYF.

The chain recombines TRBV6-5 with TRBJ1-2, with D perhaps matching TRBD1 (5 bases). The V end lost 6 bases, the J end lost 3 bases, and 14 bases lay between the germline ends. This CDR3 has 14 residues. In germline, CDR1 is MNHEY, CDR2 SVGAGI. CDR3 nucleotides: TGTGCCAGCAGCCTGGAGGGGACCGACTATGGCTACACCTTC. This sequence encodes CASSLEGTDYGYTF.

The rearrangement links TRBV30 to TRBJ2-7; a possible D gene is TRBD2 (6 bases). The CDR3 has 13 residues. V was shortened by 0 bases and J by 4 bases, with 10 bases between the two germline ends. In germline, CDR1 is GTSNPN, CDR2 SVGIG (reference sequence). For the CDR3, the DNA is TGTGCCTGGAGTGTAGGAGGGGCTTACGAGCAGTACTTC. Its translation: CAWSVGGAYEQYF. Filled out from reference TRBV30 and TRBJ2-7, the complete variable domain reads SQTIHQWPATLVQPVGSPLSLECTVEGTSNPNLYWYRQAAGRGLQLLFYSVGIGQISSEVPQNLSASRPQDRQFILSSKKLLLSDSGFYLCAWSVGGAYEQYFGPGTRLTVT.

This rearrangement joins TRBV28 to TRBJ1-3, with D tentatively TRBD1 (5 bases). The V and J ends lost 3 bases and 2 bases respectively, with 14 bases between them. The V gene's germline CDR1 is MDHEN and CDR2 SYDVKM. The CDR3 has 16 residues. CDR3 amino acids: CASSFPGLRAGNTIYF. The CDR3 bases are TGTGCCAGCAGTTTTCCGGGACTCCGGGCTGGAAACACCATATATTTT.

The V and J genes are TRBV28 and TRBJ2-3; 8 bases match TRBD1. After removal of 6 bases from V and 4 bases from J, the junction contained 3 bases not matched to a gene. The CDR3 sequence is 13 residues long. Germline CDR1 reads MDHEN; CDR2 reads SYDVKM. This CDR3 reads CASRGRGPDTQYF. The CDR3 nucleotides read TGTGCCAGCAGGGGCAGGGGGCCAGATACGCAGTATTTT.

The chain links TRBV11-3 to TRBJ2-2; no clear D gene. V was pared by 0 bases and J by 4 bases, with 3 bases between. The CDR3 is made up of 13 amino acids. Germline CDR1 SGHNT, CDR2 YENEEA. This CDR3 is CASSLDSTGELFF. The CDR3 nucleotides are TGTGCCAGCAGCTTAGACAGCACCGGGGAGCTGTTTTTT.

This clone is a singleton in its sample. This chain joins TRBV5-4 and TRBJ1-6, with TRBD1 matching 7 bases. The V segment lost 4 bases and the J segment 7 bases; nucleotides outside the gene matches: 11. This CDR3 has 16 residues. CDR1 SGHNT and CDR2 YYREEE come from the germline V gene (reference sequence). In nucleotides, the CDR3 is TGTGCCAGCAGCAGATTGACAGGGCTGGAGAATTCACCCCTCCACTTT. This codes for CASSRLTGLENSPLHF.

This clone has a single count. This chain connects TRBV5-4 to TRBJ1-5; 12 nucleotides agree with TRBD1. The J segment lost 1 base and the V segment lost 3 bases, leaving 5 bases of the junction unmatched. In germline, CDR1 is SGHNT, CDR2 YYREEE (reference sequence). This CDR3 has 17 amino acids. DNA for the CDR3: TGTGCCAGCAGCTCCGGGACAGGGGGCATAAGCAATCAGCCCCAGCATTTT. Its translation: CASSSGTGGISNQPQHF.

The rearrangement uses TRBV5-6 and TRBJ1-1, with D unclear. The ends were cut back, 1 base at V and 1 base at J, with 8 bases in the middle. This CDR3 contains 14 residues. From germline, CDR1 is SGHDT and CDR2 YYEEEE. The chain's CDR3 is CASSLSFGNTEAFF. DNA for the CDR3: TGTGCCAGCAGCTTGAGCTTCGGGAACACTGAAGCTTTCTTT.

This clone was detected a few times. The V and J genes are TRBV6-2 or TRBV6-3 and TRBJ1-6, with 8 bases aligning to TRBD1. V dropped 3 bases and J dropped 10; count of bases not matched to a gene: 11. There are 16 residues in the CDR3. CDR1 is MNHEY and CDR2 is SVGEGT in the germline V gene. The CDR3 DNA follows: TGTGCCAGCAGTTATATCGGACAGGGAGGTCGATCACCCCTCCACTTT. Encoded protein: CASSYIGQGGRSPLHF.

In DNA, the CDR3 is TGTGCAAGTCGCCAACAGGGTGACGAGCAGTACGTC. It translates to CASRQQGDEQYV. The V and J genes are TRBV12-2 and TRBJ2-7; the table's D call, TRBD1, was not checked against the DNA. TRBV12-2 is shown as a pseudogene. The CDR3 length is 12 residues.

For this clone: This sample includes further DNA sequences coding for the same CDR3. The genes are TRBV19 and TRBJ2-3; D is unresolved. The CDR3 loop spans 14 amino acids. CDR1 is LNHDA and CDR2 is SQIVND in the germline V gene (reference sequence). V dropped 5 bases and J dropped 2 bases, with 11 bases sitting between them. Here the CDR3 reads CASSSSTSTDTQYF. CDR3 sequence (DNA): TGTGCCAGTAGTTCATCTACGTCCACAGATACGCAGTATTTT.

This clone was seen a few times. V is TRBV5-1 and J is TRBJ2-2, with TRBD2 identical over 13 bases. The CDR3 spans 18 residues. V shed 4 bases, J shed 0 bases, and the junction held 6 bases outside the gene matches. Germline V gene lookup returns CDR1 SGHRS and CDR2 YFSETQ. The CDR3 reads CASSPGLAGITNTGELFF. CDR3 sequence (DNA): TGCGCCAGCAGCCCGGGACTAGCGGGAATCACGAACACCGGGGAGCTGTTTTTT.